Following are 30 T cell receptor beta chains from one sample sequenced in a study of blood T cells in healthy people across ages. A sample-barcoded 5' primer and a J-beta primer mix were used in a second PCR of roughly 7 to 11 cycles. TCRdb passed the 5' RACE reads through MiXCR, listing each CDR3 protein once. The table lists over 1,300,000 distinct CDR3 sequences, 59% of them singletons. The sequenced sample consisted of blood. The receptors were sampled from a man aged 18 to 29 in good health.

This clonotype has only a few counts. The chain is built from TRBV10-3 and TRBJ2-1; 8 nucleotides line up with TRBD2. V shed 0 bases, J shed 5 bases, and the junction held 9 bases outside the gene matches. The germline V gene has CDR1 ENHRY and CDR2 SYGVKD. CDR3 size: 17 residues. CDR3 amino acids: CAISESGLEVGHNEQFF. DNA for the CDR3: TGTGCCATCAGTGAGTCGGGACTAGAGGTGGGGCACAATGAGCAGTTCTTC.

The rearrangement links TRBV5-1 to TRBJ1-2, with D hard to call. Germline-derived CDR1 and CDR2 are SGHRS and YFSETQ. V gave up 6 bases and J gave up 2 bases, with 17 bases separating them. The CDR3 runs 15 residues. For the CDR3, the DNA is TGCGCCAGCACCCCCTACTCAGGTTCAAACTATGGCTACACCTTC. It codes for CASTPYSGSNYGYTF. The whole variable domain, remainder taken from reference TRBV5-1 and TRBJ1-2, is KAGVTQTPRYLIKTRGQQVTLSCSPISGHRSVSWYQQTPGQGLQFLFEYFSETQRNKGNFPGRFSGRQFSNSRSEMNVSTLELGDSALYLCASTPYSGSNYGYTFGSGTRLTVV.

The V call is TRBV10-3, the J call TRBJ2-4; D is perhaps TRBD1 or TRBD2 (6 bases each). Per germline, CDR1 ENHRY and CDR2 SYGVKD. V was cut by 3 bases and J by 3 bases, with 9 bases left in between. The CDR3 is 14 amino acids. CDR3 sequence (DNA): TGTGCCATCAGTGAAGGGGGACTCAAAAACATTCAGTACTTC. It specifies CAISEGGLKNIQYF.

J is TRBJ2-5 and V is TRBV6-2 or TRBV6-3; 7 bases match TRBD1. CDR1 is MNHEY and CDR2 is SVGEGT in the germline V gene. Unmatched junction bases numbered 11, after V lost 6 bases and J lost 4 bases. This CDR3 region has 15 residues. The CDR3 here is CASRPGTANTETQYF. CDR3 nucleotides: TGTGCCAGCAGGCCAGGGACAGCCAACACAGAGACCCAGTACTTC.

The genes are TRBV7-2 and TRBJ1-1, with no clear D. Trimming cost V 3 bases and J 7 bases, with 12 bases left between them. The CDR3 has 13 residues. The germline CDR1 and CDR2 sequences are SGHTA and FQGNSA. The CDR3 reads CASSLSPYDEAFF. The CDR3 region has the DNA TGTGCCAGCAGCTTGTCACCCTATGATGAAGCTTTCTTT.

This chain links TRBV4-1 with TRBJ1-4, with 7 bases fitting TRBD1. This CDR3 has 15 amino acids. Germline CDR1 reads MGHRA; CDR2 reads YSYEKL. V dropped 5 bases and J dropped 4; count of bases not matched to a gene: 7. CDR3 in DNA: TGCGCCAGCAGCACTCAACAGGGGCTTAATGAAAAACTGTTTTTT. Its protein is CASSTQQGLNEKLFF.

V is TRBV20-1 and J is TRBJ1-1; D gene unclear. Germline CDR1 DFQATT, CDR2 SNEGSKA (reference sequence). The CDR3 runs 12 residues. Trimming removed 1 base at V and 1 base at J, with 4 bases between. The CDR3 reads CSARVQNTEAFF. The CDR3 nucleotides read TGCAGTGCTAGAGTTCAGAACACTGAAGCTTTCTTT.

The gene calls are TRBV6-2 or TRBV6-3 and TRBJ2-5; TRBD1 matches at 7 bases. The V and J ends lost 0 bases and 1 base, in that order; junction bases with no gene match: 2. The germline CDR1 and CDR2 sequences are MNHEY and SVGEGT. The length of the CDR3 is 15 residues. CDR3 in DNA: TGTGCCAGCAGTTACTCACAGGGGATCCAAGAGACCCAGTACTTC. Translation: CASSYSQGIQETQYF.

This clonotype has more than one count but fewer than ten. The chain employs TRBV4-3 and TRBJ2-1, with 7 nucleotides matching TRBD2. V gave up 0 bases and J gave up 8 bases; unmatched junction bases: 10. Germline CDR1 LGHNA, CDR2 YSLEER. CDR3 size: 16 residues. The CDR3 protein is CASSQDLAGVVDEQFF. The CDR3 DNA follows: TGCGCCAGCAGCCAAGATCTGGCGGGGGTCGTCGATGAGCAGTTCTTC.

V gene TRBV7-8 combines with J gene TRBJ2-7, with 8 bases lining up with TRBD2. Trimming cost V 0 bases and J 6 bases; bases outside gene matches: 4. CDR1 and CDR2 from the germline V gene are SGHVS and FQNEAQ. The CDR3 is made up of 14 amino acids. CDR3 nucleotide sequence: TGTGCCAGCAGCTTAGCCCCGGGGGGGGGCGAGCAGTACTTC. Its protein is CASSLAPGGGEQYF.

This clonotype appeared many times. The V call is TRBV6-2 or TRBV6-3, the J call TRBJ2-1; D is unclear. Germline V gene lookup returns CDR1 MNHEY and CDR2 SVGEGT. With 0 bases removed from V and 5 bases from J, the gap between germline ends came to 5 bases. CDR3 length equals 13 residues. The CDR3: CASSYSGNNEQFF. CDR3 coding DNA: TGTGCCAGCAGTTACTCCGGAAACAATGAGCAGTTCTTC.

The chain is built from TRBV12-3 or TRBV12-4 and TRBJ2-3; TRBD2 is a possible D gene (6 bases). The CDR3 covers 16 residues. V was clipped by 2 bases and J by 2 bases, with 14 bases between them. CDR3 DNA: TGTGCCAGCAGTTTACGGCGGGACGGTGACACAGATACGCAGTATTTT. Amino acids: CASSLRRDGDTDTQYF.

CDR3 amino acids: CASSRIGQAGANVLTF. As DNA, the CDR3 is TGTGCCAGCAGCCGAATAGGACAGGCTGGGGCCAACGTCCTGACTTTC. The chain has TRBV11-2 and TRBJ2-6; TRBD1 matches at 7 bases. The CDR3 is made up of 16 amino acids. In germline, CDR1 is SGHAT, CDR2 FQNNGV. With V trimmed by 5 bases and J by 2 bases, 6 bases remained unmatched.

Ten or more counts support this clonotype. The J gene is TRBJ2-1, the V gene TRBV6-1; TRBD2 matches at 8 bases. The junction had 9 bases not matched to a gene; V was cut back by 7 bases and J by 7 bases. Germline V CDR1 and CDR2: MNHNS, SASEGT. The CDR3 has 14 amino acids. As DNA, the CDR3 is TGTGCCAGCACAGTACTAGCGGAGGGGAATGAGCAGTTCTTC. It translates to CASTVLAEGNEQFF.

This clonotype was seen just once. At one of its ends the junction is not consistent with the germline gene, which may arise from a read error. The chain has TRBV11-2 and TRBJ2-1; D assignment may be TRBD1 or TRBD2 (5 bases each). The germline gives CDR1 SGHAT, CDR2 FQNNGV. The CDR3 has 15 amino acids. The CDR3 DNA follows: TGCGCCAGCAGCCCCATTGGGACCGACTACAATGAGCAGTTCTTC. Translation gives CASSPIGTDYNEQFF.

The chain uses TRBV20-1 and TRBJ2-1, with D hard to call. CDR3 length: 14 residues. CDR1 and CDR2 (germline): DFQATT, SNEGSKA (reference sequence). Trimming shortened V by 0 bases and J by 5 bases, and 11 bases separated the two germline ends. The CDR3 DNA is TGCAGTGCTAGAGATAGTGGAAAACACAATGAGCAGTTCTTC. Translated: CSARDSGKHNEQFF.

The rearrangement joins TRBV21-1 to TRBJ2-7; TRBD2, the table's D call, lacks a check against the DNA. TRBV21-1 is termed a pseudogene. The CDR3 runs 16 residues. Here the CDR3 reads CASSKEGRRSSYEQYF. In nucleotides, the CDR3 is TGTGCCAGCAGCAAAGAGGGCAGGAGGAGCTCCTACGAGCAGTACTTC.

The rearrangement uses TRBV11-2 and TRBJ2-1; D is uncertain. With 5 bases removed from V and 8 bases from J, the gap between germline ends came to 13 bases. This CDR3 has 13 amino acids. From germline, CDR1 is SGHAT and CDR2 FQNNGV. The CDR3: CASSPSPGHEQFF. The CDR3 DNA is TGTGCCAGCAGCCCGAGCCCCGGGCATGAGCAGTTCTTC.

About this clonotype: The junction departs from the called germline gene at one end, perhaps through a read error. V usage is TRBV20-1 and J usage is TRBJ1-6; a possible D gene is TRBD1 (6 bases). The germline CDR1 and CDR2 sequences are DFQATT and SNEGSKA (reference sequence). This CDR3 region has 16 residues. CDR3 DNA sequence: TGCAGTGCTTACCGGGACACCGGATCCTATAATTCGCCCCTCCACTTT. Translated, it gives CSAYRDTGSYNSPLHF.

This rearrangement joins TRBV29-1 to TRBJ1-1; D not certain. V was shortened by 7 bases and J by 8 bases, with 14 bases between the two germline ends. CDR3 length: 11 amino acids. From germline, CDR1 is SQVTM and CDR2 ANQGSEA. The CDR3 spells CSARVGPEAFF. The CDR3 nucleotides read TGCAGCGCCCGGGTCGGACCCGAAGCTTTCTTT.

This clonotype turned up a few times. The V gene is TRBV6-2 or TRBV6-3, the J gene TRBJ1-1; a weak D match, TRBD1 (6 bases). The germline V gene has CDR1 MNHEY and CDR2 SVGEGT. The CDR3 runs 12 residues. The V gene lost 6 bases and the J gene lost 8 bases, with 13 bases spanning the gap. DNA of the CDR3: TGTGCCAGCAGAAGCTCACAGGGAGAAGCTTTCTTT. Encoded protein: CASRSSQGEAFF.

This clonotype was picked up a small number of times. The chain recombines TRBV7-9 with TRBJ2-1; D unresolved. CDR3 length equals 16 residues. The germline V gene has CDR1 SEHNR and CDR2 FQNEAQ (reference sequence). V lost 1 base to trimming and J lost 8 bases, with 18 bases between them. Written as DNA, the CDR3 is TGTGCCAGCAGCTTAGTTAGGCTCCCCGAGCTATATGAGCAGTTCTTC. This encodes CASSLVRLPELYEQFF.

The V call is TRBV6-1, the J call TRBJ2-7, with 9 bases lining up with TRBD1. J lost 2 bases, V lost 7 bases, and 15 bases had no gene match. CDR1 and CDR2 from the germline V gene are MNHNS and SASEGT. The CDR3 covers 17 residues. In DNA, the CDR3 is TGTGCCAGCATCCTAGTGGGTCCGGGACAGGGTACCTACGAGCAGTACTTC. Its protein product is CASILVGPGQGTYEQYF.

This clonotype was observed a handful of times. This chain connects TRBV7-2 to TRBJ1-2, with D possibly being TRBD1 (5 bases). The germline CDR1 and CDR2 sequences are SGHTA and FQGNSA. The CDR3 totals 14 residues. V was cut by 0 bases and J by 5 bases, with 10 bases left in between. The CDR3 DNA sequence: TGTGCCAGCAGCTTAGCGGGGGGTCAATATGGCTACACCTTC. Translating gives CASSLAGGQYGYTF.

The chain combines TRBV7-2 with TRBJ1-1; D unclear. Trimming pared 1 base from V and 1 base from J, leaving 13 bases between. Per the germline V gene, CDR1 is SGHTA and CDR2 is FQGNSA. This CDR3 has 16 residues. The CDR3 region is CASSLVGDFTNTEAFF. Written as DNA, the CDR3 is TGTGCCAGCAGCTTAGTCGGAGACTTCACGAACACTGAAGCTTTCTTT.

The chain employs TRBV29-1 and TRBJ1-1; 8 bases match TRBD1. Germline CDR1 and CDR2: SQVTM and ANQGSEA. This CDR3 is built from 13 residues. With 8 bases clipped from V and 4 bases from J, the junction kept 9 bases outside the gene matches. The CDR3 DNA sequence: TGCAGCACGGCCAGGGGGCGTGTCACTGAAGCTTTCTTT. It yields the protein CSTARGRVTEAFF.

The chain employs TRBV15 and TRBJ2-7; D unclear. From germline, CDR1 is LNHNV and CDR2 YYDKDF (reference sequence). V lost 0 bases, J lost 2 bases, and 11 bases lay in between. The CDR3 runs 15 residues. The CDR3 DNA is TGTGCCACCAGCAGAGACCCTGGAGAGACCTACGAGCAGTACTTC. Amino acid sequence: CATSRDPGETYEQYF. Combining the CDR3 with reference TRBV15 and TRBJ2-7 gives the whole variable domain DAMVIQNPRYQVTQFGKPVTLSCSQTLNHNVMYWYQQKSSQAPKLLFHYYDKDFNNEADTPDNFQSRRPNTSFCFLDIRSPGLGDTAMYLCATSRDPGETYEQYFGPGTRLTVT.

This chain uses TRBV11-2 with TRBJ2-1; 8 bases map to TRBD1. The tail of the sequence fits TRBJ2-7 better, so the J call may be wrong. From germline, CDR1 is SGHAT and CDR2 FQNNGV. The CDR3 runs to 14 residues. The CDR3 spells CASSLSGTGNEQYF. Written as DNA, the CDR3 is TGTGCCAGCAGCTTATCCGGGACAGGCAACGAGCAGTACTTC.

The V gene is TRBV29-1, the J gene TRBJ2-3; no definite D call. The CDR3 loop spans 13 amino acids. In germline, CDR1 is SQVTM, CDR2 ANQGSEA. The V and J ends lost 6 bases and 2 bases respectively, with 12 bases between them. The CDR3 protein is CSVDGGTTDTQYF. The DNA for the CDR3 is TGCAGCGTCGATGGCGGCACCACAGATACGCAGTATTTT.

The J gene is TRBJ1-6, the V gene TRBV7-9; maybe TRBD1 (6 bases). CDR1 SEHNR and CDR2 FQNEAQ come from the germline V gene (reference sequence). Trimming took off 4 bases at V and 10 bases at J, with 14 bases between the two ends. CDR3 size: 14 residues. The CDR3 bases are TGTGCCAGCAGCTGGGAGGGGGGGGCCTCACCCCTCCACTTT. Translation: CASSWEGGASPLHF.